The next 12 T cell receptor beta chains were all read from a single sample in a study of chemoradiotherapy in HPV16-positive cancers. This table comes from immunoSEQ multiplex PCR, and its TCRdb copy is limited to in-frame clones, with some not included. Here the sample spans fewer than 15,000 clones, roughly 91% being singletons. The sequences come from blood, collected from a patient who underwent chemoradiotherapy. Receptors were obtained from a human donor with HPV-associated anogenital cancer.

This chain connects TRBV19 to TRBJ2-1; 8 bases map to TRBD2. V lost 6 bases to trimming and J lost 4 bases; unmatched junction nucleotides: 5. This CDR3 is 14 amino acids long. Germline CDR1 reads LNHDA; CDR2 reads SQIVND (reference sequence). In DNA, the CDR3 is TGTGCCAGTAGGGGGACTAGACAGTACAATGAGCAGTTCTTC. Translating it yields CASRGTRQYNEQFF.

The chain couples TRBV6-5 to TRBJ1-5; 7 nucleotides align to TRBD1. In germline, CDR1 is MNHEY, CDR2 SVGAGI. Trimming at V came to 6 bases and at J to 5 bases, leaving 7 bases not matched to a gene. There are 14 residues in the CDR3. The CDR3 region is CASRLRGGHQPQHF. For the CDR3, the DNA is TGTGCCAGCAGACTCAGAGGGGGCCATCAGCCCCAGCATTTT.

The chain couples TRBV23-1 to TRBJ2-5, with a possible D match to TRBD1 (6 bases). TRBV23-1 is an ORF; its function is uncertain. V dropped 7 bases and J dropped 2 bases, with 23 bases sitting between them. CDR3 length equals 17 residues. The CDR3 bases are TGCGCCAGCATAGTTTCCCCCTACAGGGAATTGCAAGAGACCCAGTACTTC. Its translation is CASIVSPYRELQETQYF.

The CDR3 DNA reads as TGTGCCATCAGTGAGCCCAGGGGAGCTTCGAACAATGAGCAGTTCTTC. Amino acid sequence: CAISEPRGASNNEQFF. This chain links TRBV10-3 with TRBJ2-1; possibly TRBD1 for D (6 bases). Germline CDR1 ENHRY, CDR2 SYGVKD. This CDR3 contains 16 residues. The V end lost 2 bases, the J end lost 5 bases, and 16 bases lay between the germline ends.

The V gene is TRBV11-3, the J gene TRBJ1-2; D uncertain. Trimming stripped 8 bases from V and 2 bases from J, with 18 bases between. Germline CDR1 SGHNT, CDR2 YENEEA. CDR3 length: 15 residues. CDR3 coding DNA: TGTGCCAGCGGCAAGTACAGCTCTAACAACTATGGCTACACCTTC. Amino acid sequence: CASGKYSSNNYGYTF.

This clone was observed a few times. The rearrangement uses TRBV6-6 and TRBJ1-4; weak D call: TRBD1 (6 bases). V was clipped by 2 bases and J by 6 bases, with 13 bases between them. Germline CDR1 and CDR2: MNHNY and SVGAGI (reference sequence). The CDR3 totals 15 residues. The DNA of the CDR3 is TGTGCCAGCAGTTACGGAGGGACAAGGGATGAAAAACTGTTTTTT. Protein sequence: CASSYGGTRDEKLFF.

The chain is built from TRBV7-9 and TRBJ2-2; D is ambiguous. The CDR3 runs 13 residues. Germline CDR1 SEHNR, CDR2 FQNEAQ (reference sequence). V was shortened by 1 base and J by 6 bases, with 6 bases between the two germline ends. The CDR3 nucleotides read TGTGCCAGCAGCTTAGAAGGGCCCGGGGAGCTGTTTTTT. Its protein product is CASSLEGPGELFF.

The CDR3 sequence: CASSQDGQGSGNTIYF. Here the CDR3 DNA reads TGCGCCAGCAGCCAAGACGGACAGGGCTCTGGAAACACCATATATTTT. V usage is TRBV4-3 and J usage is TRBJ1-3; 8 bases agree with TRBD1. CDR1 and CDR2 from the germline V gene are LGHNA and YSLEER. Unmatched junction bases numbered 1, after V lost 0 bases and J lost 0 bases. The CDR3 has 16 residues.

This rearrangement joins TRBV6-4 to TRBJ1-6; D ambiguous. The CDR3 is 14 amino acids. Germline lookup yields CDR1 MRHNA and CDR2 SNTAGT. The V gene lost 2 bases and the J gene lost 7 bases, with 9 bases spanning the gap. As DNA, the CDR3 is TGTGCCAGCAGTGACCAGGCAGCCAATTCACCCCTCCACTTT. Translating gives CASSDQAANSPLHF.

The chain is built from TRBV18 and TRBJ2-3; no reliable D call. Deletions cut 3 bases from V and 6 bases from J, with 10 bases between. CDR1 and CDR2 (germline): KGHSH, LQKENI. This CDR3 spans 13 amino acids. CDR3 protein: CASSPSEADTQYF. DNA of the CDR3: TGTGCCAGCTCACCGTCTGAGGCGGATACGCAGTATTTT.

The V gene is TRBV5-1, the J gene TRBJ2-3; unclear D gene. The CDR3 length is 15 residues. V lost 0 bases, J lost 2 bases, and 10 bases lay in between. Per the germline V gene, CDR1 is SGHRS and CDR2 is YFSETQ. This chain's CDR3 is CASSLVTGPTDTQYF. The CDR3 bases are TGCGCCAGCAGCTTGGTGACGGGCCCCACAGATACGCAGTATTTT.

CDR3 DNA: TGTGCCAGCAGCTCCAGAGGGGGAAAGAACACTGAAGCTTTCTTT. It specifies CASSSRGGKNTEAFF. This sequence joins TRBV7-9 and TRBJ1-1; possibly TRBD1 for D (6 bases). The CDR3 contains 15 residues. V gave up 4 bases and J gave up 1 base, with 13 bases separating them. Looked up from germline, CDR1 is SEHNR and CDR2 is FQNEAQ (reference sequence).